This T cell receptor (beta chain) was documented in a study of shared clonotypes between healthy human individuals. Method: immunoSEQ multiplex PCR; TCRdb's copy keeps in-frame clones and lacks some. The sample records 500,000 or so clones, approximately 94% being singletons. CDR1 and CDR2 from the germline V gene are MNHEY and SMNVEV (reference sequence). The CDR3 extends over 17 amino acids. V gave up 5 bases and J gave up 1 base, with 18 bases separating them. Sequenced input: naive CD4+ T cells sorted from blood. Subset given: CD45RA+ positively selected. The receptor was isolated from a woman in her twenties or thirties in good health. The chain recombines TRBV27 with TRBJ2-4; tentative D call: TRBD1 (7 bases). The CDR3 DNA follows: TGTGCCAGCAGTCCACGACAGGGTGCGGGGGCCAAAAACATTCAGTACTTC. Amino acid sequence: CASSPRQGAGAKNIQYF.